A single sample gave rise to the 30 T cell receptor beta chains below, sequenced in a study of T cell responses to AZD1222 COVID-19 vaccine. TCRdb's table, derived via immunoSEQ multiplex PCR, lists solely in-frame clones and lacks some. Found here are fewer than 90,000 clones, about 91% of them singletons; the top ten hold roughly 5%. The specimen comprised peripheral blood, sampled 28 days after the second AZD1222 dose. The receptors shown here come from an adult who received the AZD1222 COVID-19 vaccine.

CDR3 loop: CASSFNRDHQPQHF. For the CDR3, the DNA is TGTGCCAGCAGTTTCAACAGGGATCATCAGCCCCAGCATTTT. This sequence joins TRBV28 and TRBJ1-5, with D possibly TRBD1 on 6 matching bases. Between the trimmed V and J ends, which lost 3 bases and 5 bases, there was a span of 11 bases. This CDR3 spans 14 amino acids. Germline values: CDR1 MDHEN, CDR2 SYDVKM.

The rearrangement links TRBV14 to TRBJ2-3; D could derive from TRBD1 or TRBD2 (5 bases each). Germline V gives CDR1 SGHDN, CDR2 FVKESK. This CDR3 has 11 amino acids. Trimming removed 3 bases from V and 13 bases from J, with 11 bases in between. The CDR3 nucleotides are TGTGCCAGCAGCCAGGGGGAAAAAAAGTATTTT. Protein sequence: CASSQGEKKYF.

On this clone: Other DNA sequences from this sample encode an identical CDR3 as well. This chain uses TRBV15 with TRBJ1-5; no clear D gene. The V end lost 1 base, the J end lost 4 bases, and 5 bases lay between the germline ends. Germline-derived CDR1 and CDR2 are LNHNV and YYDKDF (reference sequence). This CDR3 spans 13 amino acids. DNA of the CDR3: TGTGCCACCAGCAGAGGCTCTAATCAGCCCCAGCATTTT. It yields the protein CATSRGSNQPQHF.

The V and J genes are TRBV3-1 (or the pseudogene TRBV3-2) and TRBJ2-5; 12 nucleotides match TRBD2. Germline V lookup: CDR1 LGHDT, CDR2 YNNKEL (reference sequence). This CDR3 has 15 residues. J gave up 7 bases and V 8 bases, and 11 bases lay outside the gene matches. CDR3 residues: CASGRLAGAEGTQYF. The CDR3 bases are TGTGCCAGCGGGCGACTAGCGGGGGCGGAGGGGACCCAGTACTTC.

CDR3 protein: CATSDLTERGLYSGNTIYF. In DNA form, the CDR3 reads TGTGCCACCAGTGACTTGACAGAGAGGGGGCTTTATTCAGGAAACACCATATATTTT. The chain combines TRBV24-1 with TRBJ1-3; 7 bases are a match to TRBD1. The length of the CDR3 is 19 residues. J lost 4 bases, V lost 4 bases, and 18 bases had no gene match. CDR1 and CDR2 (germline): KGHDR, SFDVKD.

V is TRBV15 and J is TRBJ1-1; no clear D. This CDR3 comprises 12 residues. CDR1 is LNHNV, CDR2 YYDKDF, per germline (reference sequence). Trimming pared 1 base from V and 13 bases from J, leaving 13 bases between. The CDR3: CATSRVWERIFF. The CDR3, as DNA: TGTGCCACCAGCAGAGTATGGGAGCGGATTTTCTTT. Looking up the rest from reference TRBV15 and TRBJ1-1 gives the full variable domain: DAMVIQNPRYQVTQFGKPVTLSCSQTLNHNVMYWYQQKSSQAPKLLFHYYDKDFNNEADTPDNFQSRRPNTSFCFLDIRSPGLGDTAMYLCATSRVWERIFFGQGTRLTVV.

The V and J genes are TRBV2 and TRBJ2-7; D unresolved. The CDR3 loop spans 13 amino acids. Germline V gene sequence: CDR1 SNHLY, CDR2 FYNNEI. Trimming pared 7 bases from V and 3 bases from J, leaving 13 bases between. CDR3 region: CASISGFNYEQYF. The DNA of the CDR3 is TGTGCCAGCATTTCCGGTTTTAACTACGAGCAGTACTTC.

The V and J genes are TRBV5-6 and TRBJ1-6; 7 nucleotides align to TRBD1. Germline CDR1 and CDR2: SGHDT and YYEEEE. This CDR3 comprises 16 residues. V lost 1 base to trimming and J lost 7 bases; unmatched junction nucleotides: 8. The chain's CDR3 is CASSLLGGAGNSPLHF. CDR3 coding DNA: TGTGCCAGCAGCTTGTTAGGGGGCGCGGGGAATTCACCCCTCCACTTT.

This chain joins TRBV5-1 and TRBJ2-3; unclear D gene. The germline gives CDR1 SGHRS, CDR2 YFSETQ. Trimming removed 0 bases at V and 6 bases at J, with 5 bases between. This CDR3 comprises 12 residues. The CDR3 nucleotides read TGCGCCAGCAGCTTGGATTTGGATACGCAGTATTTT. The encoded protein is CASSLDLDTQYF.

The sample holds one count of this clone. The chain employs TRBV4-1 and TRBJ2-3; TRBD2 aligns across 13 bases. Germline CDR1 and CDR2: MGHRA and YSYEKL. CDR3 size: 19 residues. J lost 0 bases, V lost 2 bases, and 8 bases had no gene match. Written as DNA, the CDR3 is TGCGCCAGCAGCCAACGACTAGCGGGGGGCGGTTCTAGCACAGATACGCAGTATTTT. This translates into CASSQRLAGGGSSTDTQYF.

The V and J genes are TRBV7-6 and TRBJ1-1; TRBD1 matches at 10 bases. CDR1 is SGHVS, CDR2 FNYEAQ, per germline. After removal of 2 bases from V and 4 bases from J, the junction contained 7 bases not matched to a gene. This CDR3 is built from 16 residues. This CDR3 is CASSLIPGTGATEAFF. CDR3 sequence (DNA): TGTGCCAGCAGCTTAATTCCTGGGACAGGGGCCACTGAAGCTTTCTTT.

The chain links TRBV6-5 to TRBJ2-3; D is perhaps TRBD2 (6 bases). This CDR3 comprises 14 residues. V was pared by 8 bases and J by 0 bases, with 12 bases between. Germline CDR1 MNHEY, CDR2 SVGAGI. The CDR3 here is CASASGLSTDTQYF. The CDR3 coding sequence is TGTGCCAGCGCATCGGGACTCAGCACAGATACGCAGTATTTT.

The J gene is TRBJ2-1, the V gene TRBV4-2, with 11 bases matching TRBD2. Germline CDR1 reads LGHNA; CDR2 reads YNFKEQ. The length of the CDR3 is 15 residues. After removal of 3 bases from V and 10 bases from J, the junction contained 8 bases not matched to a gene. The CDR3 loop is CASSQGGLAEAEQFF. The CDR3 DNA reads TGTGCCAGCAGCCAGGGGGGACTAGCGGAGGCGGAGCAGTTCTTC.

This clone was recorded once. V gene TRBV5-5 combines with J gene TRBJ1-5; no clear D. The CDR3 has 17 residues. Trimming left V 0 bases short and J 0 bases short, with 13 bases between. In germline, CDR1 is SGHKS, CDR2 YYEKEE (reference sequence). CDR3 region: CASSLAGSGYSNQPQHF. The CDR3 region has the DNA TGTGCCAGCAGCTTGGCCGGGTCAGGCTATAGCAATCAGCCCCAGCATTTT.

The V gene is TRBV5-5, the J gene TRBJ2-1, with TRBD1 as a possible D gene (5 bases). There are 14 residues in the CDR3. Germline V gene sequence: CDR1 SGHKS, CDR2 YYEKEE (reference sequence). Trimming pared 4 bases from V and 8 bases from J, leaving 16 bases between. The CDR3 coding sequence is TGTGCCAGCAGCCTACGACAGCCACGGGATGAGCAGTTCTTC. Protein product: CASSLRQPRDEQFF.

V gene TRBV6-5 combines with J gene TRBJ1-4; D is perhaps TRBD1 (6 bases). This CDR3 spans 14 amino acids. V was shortened by 2 bases and J by 7 bases, with 11 bases between the two germline ends. Germline-derived CDR1 and CDR2 are MNHEY and SVGAGI. CDR3 residues: CASSYGGGGEKLFF. The CDR3, as DNA: TGTGCCAGCAGTTACGGAGGAGGGGGTGAAAAACTGTTTTTT.

The CDR3, as DNA: TGTGCCAGCAGTGGAACAGGGGGTTACGGGGAGCTGTTTTTT. This sequence encodes CASSGTGGYGELFF. The V and J genes are TRBV2 and TRBJ2-2; 8 nucleotides agree with TRBD1. CDR3 length: 14 amino acids. CDR1 and CDR2 from the germline V gene are SNHLY and FYNNEI. V trimming: 4 bases; J trimming: 7 bases; junction bases outside the gene matches: 5.

The V and J genes are TRBV28 and TRBJ1-4; D perhaps matches TRBD1 (5 bases). CDR3 length: 15 amino acids. V shed 1 base and J shed 2 bases, with 8 bases lying between them. Germline values: CDR1 MDHEN, CDR2 SYDVKM. CDR3 in amino acids: CASSLSGATNEKLFF. DNA of the CDR3: TGTGCCAGCAGTTTATCTGGGGCCACTAATGAAAAACTGTTTTTT.

The J gene is TRBJ1-2, the V gene TRBV11-1; unclear D gene. V lost 4 bases, J lost 2 bases, and 14 bases lay in between. Germline V gene lookup returns CDR1 SGHAT and CDR2 FQDESV (reference sequence). The CDR3 covers 15 residues. The CDR3 region is CASSYNNQANYGYTF. The CDR3 DNA follows: TGTGCCAGCAGCTACAACAATCAGGCCAACTATGGCTACACCTTC.

The chain recombines TRBV18 with TRBJ2-2; unclear D gene. V was cut by 2 bases and J by 1 base, with 8 bases left in between. The CDR3 length is 15 residues. CDR1 and CDR2 from the germline V gene are KGHSH and LQKENI. The CDR3 here is CASSPKNQNTGELFF. The CDR3 DNA reads as TGTGCCAGCTCACCAAAGAACCAGAACACCGGGGAGCTGTTTTTT.

The chain has TRBV6-2 or TRBV6-3 and TRBJ1-2, with TRBD1 as a possible D gene (5 bases). Trimming took off 5 bases at V and 6 bases at J, with 16 bases between the two ends. The germline CDR1 and CDR2 sequences are MNHEY and SVGEGT. The CDR3 spans 14 residues. The CDR3 coding sequence is TGTGCCAGCAGTGGATTAGGGGTGGTGCATGGCTACACCTTC. The encoded protein is CASSGLGVVHGYTF.

This clone occurred once. This sequence joins TRBV11-2 and TRBJ2-7; TRBD1 might be the D (6 bases). Germline CDR1 reads SGHAT; CDR2 reads FQNNGV. V was pared by 6 bases and J by 0 bases, with 21 bases between. The CDR3 is 17 residues long. The CDR3 loop is CASRLSMVGASSYEQYF. The CDR3 DNA follows: TGTGCCAGCAGATTGAGTATGGTGGGGGCCTCCTCCTACGAGCAGTACTTC.

The V and J genes are TRBV2 and TRBJ2-4, with a weak D call TRBD2 (6 bases). The germline gives CDR1 SNHLY, CDR2 FYNNEI. The CDR3 runs 17 residues. Trimming shortened V by 4 bases and J by 0 bases, and 16 bases separated the two germline ends. The DNA of the CDR3 is TGTGCCAGCAGTGCCTCACTAGCCTCGATAGCCAAAAACATTCAGTACTTC. Translating it yields CASSASLASIAKNIQYF.

The gene calls are TRBV4-1 and TRBJ2-7; the D gene is possibly TRBD1 (6 bases). The germline gives CDR1 MGHRA, CDR2 YSYEKL. This CDR3 is built from 15 residues. Trimming left V 0 bases short and J 2 bases short, with 11 bases between. The CDR3 here is CASSQDRDTTYEQYF. The CDR3 bases are TGCGCCAGCAGCCAAGATCGGGACACTACCTACGAGCAGTACTTC.

In its sample, this clone was seen once. The V gene is TRBV12-3 or TRBV12-4, the J gene TRBJ1-5; D is perhaps TRBD1 (6 bases). V gave up 8 bases and J gave up 11 bases, with 19 bases separating them. This CDR3 has 13 amino acids. The DNA for the CDR3 is TGTGCCAGCCGAGGGCAGGGGACGTCAGCCCAGCATTTT. Encoded protein: CASRGQGTSAQHF.

This clone has just one count. The gene calls are TRBV3-1 (or the pseudogene TRBV3-2) and TRBJ2-7, with 8 bases identical to TRBD1. This CDR3 has 15 residues. Germline CDR1 is LGHDT and CDR2 is YNNKEL (reference sequence). V was clipped by 5 bases and J by 2 bases; unmatched bases: 8. The CDR3 loop reads CASSFGQGATYEQYF. The CDR3 DNA sequence: TGTGCCAGCAGCTTTGGGCAGGGGGCTACCTACGAGCAGTACTTC.

The chain couples TRBV11-2 to TRBJ1-1; D is possibly TRBD1 (5 bases). Trimming left V 3 bases short and J 3 bases short, with 17 bases between. Germline-derived CDR1 and CDR2 are SGHAT and FQNNGV. The CDR3 is 16 residues long. As DNA, the CDR3 is TGTGCCAGCAGCTTCTCCGGTCAGGGCAGGGACACTGAAGCTTTCTTT. Encoded protein: CASSFSGQGRDTEAFF.

The chain carries TRBV18 and TRBJ1-5; TRBD1 might be the D (6 bases). The ends were cut back, 2 bases at V and 4 bases at J, with 12 bases in the middle. The CDR3 spans 15 residues. Germline CDR1 reads KGHSH; CDR2 reads LQKENI. CDR3 protein: CASSPVGQKNQPQHF. The CDR3 nucleotides read TGTGCCAGCTCACCAGTCGGACAGAAAAATCAGCCCCAGCATTTT. Combining the CDR3 with reference TRBV18 and TRBJ1-5 gives the whole variable domain NAGVMQNPRHLVRRRGQEARLRCSPMKGHSHVYWYRQLPEEGLKFMVYLQKENIIDESGMPKERFSAEFPKEGPSILRIQQVVRGDSAAYFCASSPVGQKNQPQHFGDGTRLSIL.

The rearrangement uses TRBV11-1 and TRBJ1-2, with D unresolved. The V gene's germline CDR1 is SGHAT and CDR2 FQDESV (reference sequence). V was pared by 5 bases and J by 5 bases, with 9 bases between. The CDR3 covers 12 residues. The CDR3 protein is CASSQRQYGYTF. CDR3 in DNA: TGTGCCAGCAGCCAGCGACAATATGGCTACACCTTC.

The J gene is TRBJ1-2, the V gene TRBV6-5; D unclear. V lost 4 bases to trimming and J lost 4 bases, with 16 bases between them. The CDR3 extends over 15 amino acids. Germline values: CDR1 MNHEY, CDR2 SVGAGI. This CDR3 reads CASSSHQADPYGYTF. In DNA, the CDR3 is TGTGCCAGCAGTTCGCATCAAGCAGACCCCTATGGCTACACCTTC.